Listed below are T cell receptor beta chains from one sample, sequenced in a study of identical twins. TCRdb reprocessed the 5' RACE reads with MiXCR, giving one entry per CDR3 protein. The repertoire holds roughly 690,000 distinct CDR3 sequences, with 21% as singletons. The same specimen was also included in a second study, on T cells expressing NK-cell markers.

The sequencing sample was made of PBMCs. The source of these receptors is a woman aged 18 to 35 in good health. Each CDR3 is given with its conserved first and last residue. Each record gives: J gene, D gene, V gene, clone size, CDR3 DNA, CDR3 protein. D genes are given only for firm matches. Clone size appears in some rows only: once, few, many, or a class for an expanded clone.

TRBJ2-2 | NA | TRBV5-1 | few | TGCGCCAGCAGTTATCGACAGGAGGACACCGGGGAGCTGTTTTTT | CASSYRQEDTGELFF
TRBJ2-1 | TRBD1 | TRBV5-1 | many | TGTGCCAGCAGTCTGACAGGGGGCTCCTACAATGAGCAGTTCTTC | CASSLTGGSYNEQFF
TRBJ2-2 | TRBD2 | TRBV15 | NA | TGTGCCACCAGCCGCGCCGGACTAGCGGGAGCCGGGGAGCTGTTTTTT | CATSRAGLAGAGELFF
TRBJ2-7 | TRBD2 | TRBV12-3/TRBV12-4 | many | TGTGCCAGCAGCCCGAGACTAGCGGGAGGGCCCTACGAGCAGTACTTC | CASSPRLAGGPYEQYF
TRBJ2-7 | NA | TRBV9 | NA | TGTGCCAGCAGCGTTGCAACGATTGGCGAGCAGTACTTC | CASSVATIGEQYF
TRBJ2-5 | NA | TRBV5-1 | NA | TGCGCCAGCAGCGACGCCACGGGACTTCAAGAGACCCAGTACTTC | CASSDATGLQETQYF
TRBJ2-5 | TRBD2 | TRBV19 | few | TGTGCCAGTAGGGGACTAGCGGGATACGGAGAGACCCAGTACTTC | CASRGLAGYGETQYF
TRBJ1-1 | NA | TRBV12-3/TRBV12-4 | many | TGTGCCAGCAGTTTTAGGGGAGGGACTGAAGCTTTCTTT | CASSFRGGTEAFF
TRBJ1-1 | NA | TRBV19 | NA | TGTGCCAGTAGCAGGTCGGGAGGAGTCAGCACTGAAGCTTTCTTT | CASSRSGGVSTEAFF
TRBJ1-1 | NA | TRBV29-1 | many | TGCAGCGTTGATTTGGGGTTGGGATACACTGAAGCTTTCTTT | CSVDLGLGYTEAFF
TRBJ2-2 | TRBD2 | TRBV29-1 | few | TGCAGCGTTGAAGCCCGGGGCGGGGGGGCGACCGGGGAGCTGTTTTTT | CSVEARGGGATGELFF
TRBJ2-2 | NA | TRBV12-3/TRBV12-4 | few | TGTGCCAGCAGACGGAGGACCAACACCGGGGAGCTGTTTTTT | CASRRRTNTGELFF
TRBJ2-1 | TRBD2 | TRBV4-3 | NA | TGCGCCAGCAGCCAAGAGGCGCTAGCGGGAGGGCAGCTTCCCCTCTTC | CASSQEALAGGQLPLF
TRBJ1-1 | NA | TRBV20-1 | many | TGCAGTGCTCCCCCGCATGGGAAGAACACTGAAGCTTTCTTT | CSAPPHGKNTEAFF
TRBJ2-4 | NA | TRBV4-3 | NA | TGCGCCAGCAGCCAAGATAGTATCTTAGCCAAAAACATTCAGTACTTC | CASSQDSILAKNIQYF
TRBJ2-7 | NA | TRBV19 | NA | TGTGCCAGTAGTATAGCGGCGGGCTACGAGCAGTACTTC | CASSIAAGYEQYF
TRBJ2-1 | NA | TRBV30 | few | TGTGCCTGGAGTGTACACGGGGACCCCTCCTACAATGAGCAGTTCTTC | CAWSVHGDPSYNEQFF
TRBJ2-4 | TRBD1 | TRBV20-1 | NA | TGCAGTGTCTTATCCGGGACAGGGCCAGGGTTCTACATTCAGTACTTC | CSVLSGTGPGFYIQYF
TRBJ2-1 | TRBD2 | TRBV5-1 | many | TGCGCCAGCAGCTTGGGCCTAGCGGGCGTGGATGAGCAGTTCTTC | CASSLGLAGVDEQFF
TRBJ2-1 | NA | TRBV5-1 | NA | TGCGCCAGCAGCTTGGCCAACAGGGAGAATGAGCAGTTCTTC | CASSLANRENEQFF
TRBJ2-1 | NA | TRBV29-1 | NA | TGCAGCGTCGGCCCGCCAGGGGGGGGGATCAATGAGCAGTTCTTC | CSVGPPGGGINEQFF
TRBJ2-1 | NA | TRBV20-1 | NA | TGCAGTGCCAAACCGCAGGCTTTTTCCTACAATGAGCAGTTCTTC | CSAKPQAFSYNEQFF
TRBJ2-1 | NA | TRBV20-1 | NA | TGCAGTGCCCCCTTTCGCGGGGCAGACAATGAGCAGTTCTTC | CSAPFRGADNEQFF
TRBJ2-7 | NA | TRBV6-5 | many | TGTGCCAGCAGTTATCAGTACGAGCAGTACTTC | CASSYQYEQYF
TRBJ2-1 | NA | TRBV29-1 | few | TGCAGCGTTGAACTAGCCGCGAACTACAATGAGCAGTTCTTC | CSVELAANYNEQFF
TRBJ2-3 | NA | TRBV5-1 | NA | TGCGCCAGCAGCTTGGGCGGGCACAACACAGATACGCAGTATTTT | CASSLGGHNTDTQYF
TRBJ2-7 | TRBD2 | TRBV7-9 | NA | TGTGCCAGCAGCTTAAATTCCGGGAGGGTCAACGAGCAGTACTTC | CASSLNSGRVNEQYF
TRBJ2-3 | NA | TRBV7-9 | NA | TGTGCCAGCAGCCAACGGGACTTCTTAGATACGCAGTATTTT | CASSQRDFLDTQYF
TRBJ2-5 | NA | TRBV7-2 | NA | TGTGCCAGCAGCTTTGAACGAGAGACCCAGTACTTC | CASSFERETQYF
TRBJ1-5 | NA | TRBV20-1 | NA | TGCAGTGCTAGTTCCGGGACAATAAGCAATCAGCCCCAGCATTTT | CSASSGTISNQPQHF
TRBJ1-1 | NA | TRBV20-1 | few | TGCAGTGCTCCGACCAGGGGAACAGCGTACACTGAAGCTTTCTTT | CSAPTRGTAYTEAFF
TRBJ2-5 | NA | TRBV20-1 | NA | TGCAGTGCTTCTACCGGTATTAGCGCTGAGACCCAGTACTTC | CSASTGISAETQYF
TRBJ2-3 | TRBD2 | TRBV9 | NA | TGTGCCAGCAGCCCCGGGACTAGGGTCTCAGATACGCAGTATTTT | CASSPGTRVSDTQYF
TRBJ2-7 | TRBD2 | TRBV4-2 | NA | TGTGCCAGCAGCCAAGGCGCTAGCGGGACCGCATCCTACGAGCAGTACTTC | CASSQGASGTASYEQYF
TRBJ1-2 | NA | TRBV6-5 | NA | TGTGCCAGCAGTTACTCGATCGGGGGGCTAGGGTATGGCTACACCTTC | CASSYSIGGLGYGYTF
TRBJ2-5 | NA | TRBV27 | few | TGTGCCAGCAGCCTCCAAACCGGGGAGACCCAGTACTTC | CASSLQTGETQYF
TRBJ2-1 | TRBD1 | TRBV20-1 | few | TGCAGTGCTAAGCCGTTCGGGACAGCATACAATGAGCAGTTCTTC | CSAKPFGTAYNEQFF
TRBJ2-7 | TRBD1 | TRBV9 | many | TGTGCCAGCAGCTCCGGGACAGAGTACGAGCAGTACTTC | CASSSGTEYEQYF
TRBJ2-3 | NA | TRBV20-1 | NA | TGCAGTGCTAGTCAGACGACTCCAGATACGCAGTATTTT | CSASQTTPDTQYF
TRBJ2-3 | NA | TRBV15 | many | TGTGCCACCAGCAGAGATAAGGCGGCCTTGTCCACAGATACGCAGTATTTT | CATSRDKAALSTDTQYF
TRBJ1-4 | NA | TRBV15 | NA | TGTGCCACCAGCAGAGATTACAGTGGCGGCTCTGAAAAACTGTTTTTT | CATSRDYSGGSEKLFF
TRBJ2-7 | TRBD2 | TRBV7-8 | few | TGTGCCAGCACCCGTTCTAGCGGGCTGAACGAGCAGTACTTC | CASTRSSGLNEQYF
TRBJ2-7 | NA | TRBV20-1 | few | TGCAGTGCTAGCACCCCGGGACACTTAAACAACTACGAGCAGTACTTC | CSASTPGHLNNYEQYF
TRBJ1-4 | NA | TRBV21-1 | few | TGTGCCACTGAGTCTGGAACAGGCGATGAAAAACTGTTTTTT | CATESGTGDEKLFF
TRBJ2-7 | NA | TRBV6-1 | few | TGTGCCAGCAGTCGAGAACCAGGAGTCTACGAGCAGTACTTC | CASSREPGVYEQYF
TRBJ1-5 | NA | TRBV13 | few | TGTGCCAGCAGCTTAGGCCTAGCTTTCGCCCCGGGGGGAAGCAATCAGCCCCAGCATTTT | CASSLGLAFAPGGSNQPQHF
TRBJ2-7 | TRBD1 | TRBV27 | NA | TGTGCCAGCAGTTTATCTGGGACAGGACCCTACGAGCAGTACTTC | CASSLSGTGPYEQYF
TRBJ1-1 | NA | TRBV7-2 | few | TGTGCCAGCAGCTTAGGGGCGACAGTCAACACTGAAGCTTTCTTT | CASSLGATVNTEAFF
TRBJ1-6 | TRBD1 | TRBV20-1 | few | TGCAGTGCTGACAGGGGGAATAATTCACCCCTCCACTTT | CSADRGNNSPLHF
TRBJ1-1 | NA | TRBV21-1 | many | TGTGCCAGCAGCAATTTAACTGAAGCTTTCTTT | CASSNLTEAFF
TRBJ2-1 | NA | TRBV29-1 | NA | TGCAGCGTTATTGAACAGATATCCTACAATGAGCAGTTCTTC | CSVIEQISYNEQFF
TRBJ1-5 | TRBD1 | TRBV11-2 | NA | TGTGCCAGCAGCTTAAACGCAGGGGGCGCAATTGGCAATCAGCCCCAGCATTTT | CASSLNAGGAIGNQPQHF